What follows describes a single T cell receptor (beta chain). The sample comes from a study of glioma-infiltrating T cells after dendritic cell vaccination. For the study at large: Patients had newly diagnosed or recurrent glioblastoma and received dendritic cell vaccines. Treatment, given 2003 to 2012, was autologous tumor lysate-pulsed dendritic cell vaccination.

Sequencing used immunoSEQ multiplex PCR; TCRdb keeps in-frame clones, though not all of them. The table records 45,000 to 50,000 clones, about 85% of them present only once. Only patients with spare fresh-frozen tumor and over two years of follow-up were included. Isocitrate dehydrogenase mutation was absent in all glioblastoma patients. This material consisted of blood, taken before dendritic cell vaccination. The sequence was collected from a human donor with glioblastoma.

This CDR3 reads CASSFGTGQETQYF. The CDR3 DNA follows: TGTGCCAGCAGCTTCGGTACAGGCCAAGAGACCCAGTACTTC. J is TRBJ2-5 and V is TRBV11-2, with a tentative D call TRBD1 (5 bases). The CDR3 runs 14 residues. V was trimmed by 3 bases and J by 1 base, leaving 9 bases between them. Germline CDR1 SGHAT, CDR2 FQNNGV.